This T cell receptor beta chain appears in the sequencing data of a study of cytomegalovirus exposure and HLA in healthy donors. Concerning this clone: Its cognate antigen is unknown.

Though nominally healthy at sampling, donors likely had unrecorded immune exposures. The PCR was carried out with 60 Vbeta primers and 13 Jbeta primers. Only in-frame clones appear in the TCRdb table, and some are missing; sequencing was by immunoSEQ multiplex PCR. The repertoire holds over 150,000 clones, with approximately 82% as singletons. Study-level points and caveats: The authors later found TCR association rates varying by HLA locus, with DRB1 most and HLA-C fewest. Rare sequences made up most TCRs, while some public TCRs were found in many donors.

Source material: PBMCs. This sequence was found in a woman aged 25 to 39 in good health and CMV-seronegative.

The CDR3 is CASSLSGQGLGEQYF. CDR3 bases: TGTGCCAGCAGCTTGAGCGGACAGGGGTTAGGCGAGCAGTACTTC. The chain links TRBV7-3 to TRBJ2-7, with 9 bases aligning to TRBD1. Looked up from germline, CDR1 is SGHTA and CDR2 is FQGTGA. The CDR3 extends over 15 amino acids. The ends lost 3 bases at V and 6 bases at J; junction bases unmatched: 9.